This TCR beta chain was recovered during a study of blood T cell repertoires in COVID-19. As for the study in general: Donors in the United States, Italy and Spain gave samples during acute or convalescent COVID-19. PBMCs, B-cell-depleted T cells, or T cells were the source of the cDNA or gDNA that made up the material.

Participants came from roughly 24 US areas, aged roughly 18 to 90 years. Membership in each cohort depended on participant-reported clinical history. TCRdb's copy holds only in-frame clones and misses some; the assay was immunoSEQ multiplex PCR. The sample shows 290,000 or so clones, about 89% of them seen only once. The sample holds a few counts of this clone. The receptor comes from a woman aged 18-29 years who had recovered from COVID-19. The sequencing input was PBMCs or T cells enriched from blood (not recorded which).

CDR3 protein: CASSESGNGELFF. The DNA of the CDR3 is TGCGCCAGCAGCGAGTCAGGAAACGGGGAGCTGTTTTTT. The chain recombines TRBV5-1 with TRBJ2-2; D gene unclear. This CDR3 is built from 13 residues. The V and J ends lost 4 bases and 7 bases respectively, with 11 bases between them. Per the germline V gene, CDR1 is SGHRS and CDR2 is YFSETQ.